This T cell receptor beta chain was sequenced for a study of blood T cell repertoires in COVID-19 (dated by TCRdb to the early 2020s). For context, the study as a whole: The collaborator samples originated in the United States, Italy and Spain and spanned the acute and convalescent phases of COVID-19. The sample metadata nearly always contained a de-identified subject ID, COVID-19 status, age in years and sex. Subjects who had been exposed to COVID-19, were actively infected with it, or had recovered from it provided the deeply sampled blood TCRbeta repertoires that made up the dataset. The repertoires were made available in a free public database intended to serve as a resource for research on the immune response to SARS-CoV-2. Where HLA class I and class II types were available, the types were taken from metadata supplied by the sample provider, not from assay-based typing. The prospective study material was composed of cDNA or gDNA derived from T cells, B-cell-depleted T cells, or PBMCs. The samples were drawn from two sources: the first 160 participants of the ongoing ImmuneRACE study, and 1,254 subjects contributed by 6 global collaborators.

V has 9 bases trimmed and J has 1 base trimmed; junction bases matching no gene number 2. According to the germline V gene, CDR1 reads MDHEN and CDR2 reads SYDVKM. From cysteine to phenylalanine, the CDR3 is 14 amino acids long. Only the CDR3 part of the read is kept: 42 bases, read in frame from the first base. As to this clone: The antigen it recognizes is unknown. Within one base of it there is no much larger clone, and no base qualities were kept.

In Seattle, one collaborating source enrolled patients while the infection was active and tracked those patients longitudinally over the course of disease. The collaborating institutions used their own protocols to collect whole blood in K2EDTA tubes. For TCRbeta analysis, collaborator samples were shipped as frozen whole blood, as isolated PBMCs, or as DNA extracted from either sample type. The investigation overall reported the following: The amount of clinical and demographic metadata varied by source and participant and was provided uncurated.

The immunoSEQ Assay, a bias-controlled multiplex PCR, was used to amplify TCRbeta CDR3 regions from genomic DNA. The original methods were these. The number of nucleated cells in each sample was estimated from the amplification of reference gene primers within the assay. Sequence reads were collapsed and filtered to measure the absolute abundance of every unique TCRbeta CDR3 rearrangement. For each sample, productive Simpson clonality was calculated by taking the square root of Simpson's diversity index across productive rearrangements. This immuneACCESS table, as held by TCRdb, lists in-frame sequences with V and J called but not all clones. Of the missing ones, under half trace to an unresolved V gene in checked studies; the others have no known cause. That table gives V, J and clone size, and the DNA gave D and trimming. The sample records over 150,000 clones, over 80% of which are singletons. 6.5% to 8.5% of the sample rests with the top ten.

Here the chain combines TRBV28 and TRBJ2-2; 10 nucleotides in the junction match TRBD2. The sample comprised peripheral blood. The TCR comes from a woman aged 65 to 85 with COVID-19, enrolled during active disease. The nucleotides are TGTGCCAGTCGACTAGCGGGGAACACCGGGGAGCTGTTTTTT. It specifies CASRLAGNTGELFF.